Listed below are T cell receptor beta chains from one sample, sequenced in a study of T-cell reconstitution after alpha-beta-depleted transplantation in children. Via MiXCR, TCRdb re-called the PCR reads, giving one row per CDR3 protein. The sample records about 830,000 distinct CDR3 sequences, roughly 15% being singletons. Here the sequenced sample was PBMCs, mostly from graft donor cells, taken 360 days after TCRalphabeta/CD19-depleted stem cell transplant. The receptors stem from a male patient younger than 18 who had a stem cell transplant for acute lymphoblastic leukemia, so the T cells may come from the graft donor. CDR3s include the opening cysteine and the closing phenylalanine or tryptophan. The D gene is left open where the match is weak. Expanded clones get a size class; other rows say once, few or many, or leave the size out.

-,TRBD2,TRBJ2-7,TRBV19,CASMTTSESYEQYF,TGTGCCAGTATGACCACTAGCGAATCCTACGAGCAGTACTTC
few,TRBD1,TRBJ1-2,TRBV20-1,CSAAGQFEIYGYTF,TGCAGTGCTGCGGGACAGTTCGAAATCTATGGCTACACCTTC
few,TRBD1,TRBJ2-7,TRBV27,CASSPFGTDLGYEQYF,TGTGCCAGCAGTCCCTTCGGGACAGATCTGGGGTACGAGCAGTACTTC
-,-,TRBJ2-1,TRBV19,CASSSNTWGMGYNEQFF,TGTGCCAGTAGTTCCAATACCTGGGGGATGGGATACAATGAGCAGTTCTTC
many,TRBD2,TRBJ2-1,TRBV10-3,CAVRLAGPQGSEQFF,TGTGCCGTAAGACTAGCGGGGCCCCAGGGGTCTGAGCAGTTCTTC
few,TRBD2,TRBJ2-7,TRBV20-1,CSARETSGREQYF,TGCAGTGCTAGAGAGACTAGCGGGAGGGAGCAGTACTTC
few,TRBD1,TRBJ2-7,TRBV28,CASKGTVPAYEQYF,TGTGCCAGCAAGGGGACAGTCCCCGCATACGAGCAGTACTTC
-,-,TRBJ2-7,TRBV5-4,CASRSSWGSYEQYF,TGTGCCAGCAGGTCCTCTTGGGGGTCCTACGAGCAGTACTTC
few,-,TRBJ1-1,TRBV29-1,CSVPRGSEAFF,TGCAGCGTTCCCCGGGGGTCTGAAGCTTTCTTT
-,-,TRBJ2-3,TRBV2,CASSEARTDTQYF,TGTGCCAGCAGTGAAGCAAGGACAGATACGCAGTATTTT
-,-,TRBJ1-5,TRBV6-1,CASTAVRGGNQPQHF,TGTGCCAGCACGGCGGTCCGAGGTGGCAATCAGCCCCAGCATTTT